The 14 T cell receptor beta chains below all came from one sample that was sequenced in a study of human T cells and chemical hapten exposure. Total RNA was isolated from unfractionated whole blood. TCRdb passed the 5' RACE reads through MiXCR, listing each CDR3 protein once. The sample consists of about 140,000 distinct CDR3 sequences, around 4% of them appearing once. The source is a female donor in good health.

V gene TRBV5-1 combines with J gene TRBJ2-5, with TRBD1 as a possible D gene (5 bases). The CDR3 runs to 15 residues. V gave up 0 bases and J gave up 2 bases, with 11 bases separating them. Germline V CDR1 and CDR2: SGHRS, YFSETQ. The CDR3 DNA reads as TGCGCCAGCAGCTTGGGACATGGGGCGCAAGAGACCCAGTACTTC. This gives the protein CASSLGHGAQETQYF.

DNA for the CDR3: TGTGCCTGGAGTACAGGCCTGAACACTGAAGCTTTCTTT. The encoded protein is CAWSTGLNTEAFF. The chain has TRBV30 and TRBJ1-1, with D possibly TRBD1 on 5 matching bases. The CDR3 extends over 13 amino acids. Germline CDR1 reads GTSNPN; CDR2 reads SVGIG (reference sequence). V was shortened by 2 bases and J by 0 bases, with 7 bases between the two germline ends.

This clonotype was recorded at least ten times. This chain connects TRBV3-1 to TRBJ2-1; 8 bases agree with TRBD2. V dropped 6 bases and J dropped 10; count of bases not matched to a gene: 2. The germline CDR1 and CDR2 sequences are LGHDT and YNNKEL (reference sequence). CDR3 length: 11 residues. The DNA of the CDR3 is TGTGCCAGCAGGACGGGGGGGGAGCAGTTCTTC. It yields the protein CASRTGGEQFF.

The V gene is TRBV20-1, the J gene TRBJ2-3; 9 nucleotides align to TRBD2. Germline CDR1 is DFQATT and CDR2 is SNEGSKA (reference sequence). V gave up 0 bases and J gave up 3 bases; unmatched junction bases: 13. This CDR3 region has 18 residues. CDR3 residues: CSARDPWRGGLSTDTQYF. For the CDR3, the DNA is TGCAGTGCTAGAGATCCGTGGCGGGGGGGCCTTAGTACAGATACGCAGTATTTT.

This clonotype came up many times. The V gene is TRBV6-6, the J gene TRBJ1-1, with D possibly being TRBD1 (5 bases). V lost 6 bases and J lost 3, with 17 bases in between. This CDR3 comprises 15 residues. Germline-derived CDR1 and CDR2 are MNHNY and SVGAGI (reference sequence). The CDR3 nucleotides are TGTGCCAGCAGCGGCCCCGGGGGAGGGGACACTGAAGCTTTCTTT. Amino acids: CASSGPGGGDTEAFF.

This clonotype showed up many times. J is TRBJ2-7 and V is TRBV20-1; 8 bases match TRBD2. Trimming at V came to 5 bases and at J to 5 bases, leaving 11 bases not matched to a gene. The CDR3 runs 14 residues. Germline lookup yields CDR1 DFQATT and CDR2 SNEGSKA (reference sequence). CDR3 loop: CSARGGTSDHEQYF. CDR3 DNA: TGCAGTGCTCGAGGCGGGACTAGTGACCACGAGCAGTACTTC.

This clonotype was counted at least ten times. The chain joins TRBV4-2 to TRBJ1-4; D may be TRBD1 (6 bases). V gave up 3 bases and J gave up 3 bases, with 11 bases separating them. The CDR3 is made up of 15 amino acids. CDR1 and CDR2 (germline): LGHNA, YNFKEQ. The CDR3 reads CASSQNREANEKLFF. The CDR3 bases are TGTGCCAGCAGCCAGAACAGGGAGGCTAATGAAAAACTGTTTTTT.

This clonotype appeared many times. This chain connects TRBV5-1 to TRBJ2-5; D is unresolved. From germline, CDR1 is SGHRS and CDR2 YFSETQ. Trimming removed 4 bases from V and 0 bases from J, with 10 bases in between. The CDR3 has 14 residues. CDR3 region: CASSRGRNQETQYF. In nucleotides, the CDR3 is TGCGCCAGCAGCAGAGGACGTAACCAAGAGACCCAGTACTTC.

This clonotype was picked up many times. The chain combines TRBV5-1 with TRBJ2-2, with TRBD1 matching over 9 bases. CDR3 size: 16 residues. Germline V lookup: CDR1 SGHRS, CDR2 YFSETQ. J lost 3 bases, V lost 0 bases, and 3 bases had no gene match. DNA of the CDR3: TGCGCCAGCAGCTTGGAGGGACAGGGTTACACCGGGGAGCTGTTTTTT. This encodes CASSLEGQGYTGELFF. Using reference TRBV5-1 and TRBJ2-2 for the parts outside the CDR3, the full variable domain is KAGVTQTPRYLIKTRGQQVTLSCSPISGHRSVSWYQQTPGQGLQFLFEYFSETQRNKGNFPGRFSGRQFSNSRSEMNVSTLELGDSALYLCASSLEGQGYTGELFFGEGSRLTVL.

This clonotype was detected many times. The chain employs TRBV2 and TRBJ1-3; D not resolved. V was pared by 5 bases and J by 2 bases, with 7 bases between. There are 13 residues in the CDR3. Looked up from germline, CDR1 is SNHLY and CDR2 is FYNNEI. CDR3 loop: CASSMYPGNTIYF. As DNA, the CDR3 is TGTGCCAGCAGTATGTACCCTGGAAACACCATATATTTT.

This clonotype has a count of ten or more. This chain's CDR3 is CAWSVQGSATEAFF. CDR3 nucleotide sequence: TGTGCCTGGAGTGTCCAGGGTTCGGCCACTGAAGCTTTCTTT. The chain combines TRBV30 with TRBJ1-1, with TRBD1 as a possible D gene (5 bases). With 0 bases removed from V and 4 bases from J, the gap between germline ends came to 12 bases. This CDR3 has 14 amino acids. Germline V gene sequence: CDR1 GTSNPN, CDR2 SVGIG (reference sequence).

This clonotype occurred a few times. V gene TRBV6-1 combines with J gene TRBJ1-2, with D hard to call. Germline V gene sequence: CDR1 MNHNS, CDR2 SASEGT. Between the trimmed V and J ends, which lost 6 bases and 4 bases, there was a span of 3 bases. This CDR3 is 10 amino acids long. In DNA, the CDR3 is TGTGCCAGCAGCTCCTATGGCTACACCTTC. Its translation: CASSSYGYTF.

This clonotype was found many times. CDR3 in DNA: TGTGCCAGCAGTGAAATACAGCTCACAGATACGCAGTATTTT. Protein sequence: CASSEIQLTDTQYF. This sequence joins TRBV2 and TRBJ2-3; no reliable D call. V lost 2 bases and J 2 bases, leaving 8 bases between the germline ends. The CDR3 sequence is 14 residues long. Germline CDR1 is SNHLY and CDR2 is FYNNEI.

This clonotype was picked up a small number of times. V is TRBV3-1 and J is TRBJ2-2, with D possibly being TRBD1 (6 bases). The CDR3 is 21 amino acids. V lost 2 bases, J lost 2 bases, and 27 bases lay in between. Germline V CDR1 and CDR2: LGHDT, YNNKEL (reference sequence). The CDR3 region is CASSQRRGQKSSPTNTGELFF. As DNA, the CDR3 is TGTGCCAGCAGCCAACGTAGGGGACAAAAATCTAGTCCCACAAACACCGGGGAGCTGTTTTTT.